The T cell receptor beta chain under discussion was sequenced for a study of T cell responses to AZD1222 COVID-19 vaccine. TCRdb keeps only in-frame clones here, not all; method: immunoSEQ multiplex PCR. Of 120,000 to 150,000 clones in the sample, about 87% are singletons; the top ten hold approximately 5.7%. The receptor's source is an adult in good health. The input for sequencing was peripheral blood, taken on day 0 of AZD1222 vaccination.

The CDR3 nucleotides read TGTGCCAGCAGGAAGACAGGGGGCTATGGCTACACCTTC. Protein sequence: CASRKTGGYGYTF. The V call is TRBV27, the J call TRBJ1-2; 9 positions agree with TRBD1. The CDR3 covers 13 residues. Unmatched junction bases numbered 3, after V lost 6 bases and J lost 4 bases. In germline, CDR1 is MNHEY, CDR2 SMNVEV (reference sequence).